A selection of T cell receptor beta chains follows, all from one sample in a study of CD8 T cells in Susac syndrome. TCRdb redid the calling of the immunoSEQ multiplex PCR reads with MiXCR, one entry per CDR3 protein. There are 150,000 to 200,000 distinct CDR3 sequences in the sample; about 95% occur only once, and 0.11% to 0.15% lies in the top ten. The sequenced material came from CD4+ T cells from PBMCs. All receptors come from a human donor in good health. Both conserved end residues are part of each CDR3. A D gene is named only where the DNA matches it firmly. Clone sizes are given selectively: once, few, many, or a class where the clone is expanded.

abundance	v_gene	j_gene	d_gene	CDR3aa	CDR3nt
.	TRBV2	TRBJ1-2	.	CASSEDRAGSYGYTF	TGTGCCAGCAGTGAAGATCGGGCGGGCTCCTATGGCTACACCTTC
.	TRBV4-2	TRBJ2-7	.	CASSQDRASRYEQYF	TGTGCCAGCAGCCAAGATAGGGCTAGTAGGTACGAGCAGTACTTC
.	TRBV7-9	TRBJ2-7	.	CASSLGGPPYEQYF	TGTGCCAGCAGCTTAGGAGGTCCCCCCTACGAGCAGTACTTC
.	TRBV7-8	TRBJ2-7	.	CASSPTESSYEQYF	TGTGCCAGCAGCCCGACCGAAAGCTCCTACGAGCAGTACTTC
.	TRBV28	TRBJ2-3	.	CALGGRQITDTQYF	TGTGCCTTAGGAGGTCGGCAAATCACAGATACGCAGTATTTT
.	TRBV14	TRBJ2-5	TRBD1	CASSQGLQGIETQYF	TGTGCCAGCAGCCAAGGATTACAGGGGATAGAGACCCAGTACTTC
.	TRBV4-1	TRBJ2-7	TRBD2	CASSQGGTGLAYEQYF	TGCGCCAGCAGCCAAGGAGGAACGGGACTAGCCTACGAGCAGTACTTC
.	TRBV4-2	TRBJ2-7	.	CASSQDPATSDYEQYF	TGTGCCAGCAGCCAAGATCCGGCCACAAGCGACTACGAGCAGTACTTC
.	TRBV5-1	TRBJ2-7	.	CASSHGDGSYEQYF	TGCGCCAGCAGCCATGGGGACGGATCCTACGAGCAGTACTTC
.	TRBV4-2	TRBJ2-4	TRBD1	CASAPGQGEPDIQYF	TGTGCCAGCGCCCCTGGACAGGGTGAGCCGGACATTCAGTACTTC
.	TRBV2	TRBJ1-1	TRBD1	CASREDRGTEAFF	TGTGCCAGCAGGGAGGACAGGGGCACTGAAGCTTTCTTT
.	TRBV9	TRBJ2-6	.	CASSSILRDGANVLTF	TGTGCCAGCAGCTCAATATTGAGGGATGGGGCCAACGTCCTGACTTTC
once	TRBV18	TRBJ1-5	TRBD1	CASSPGGQGANQPQHF	TGTGCCAGCTCACCAGGGGGACAGGGGGCCAATCAGCCCCAGCATTTT
.	TRBV5-6	TRBJ1-1	TRBD1	CASSPGQGRAFF	TGTGCCAGCAGCCCAGGACAGGGGAGAGCTTTCTTT
.	TRBV29-1	TRBJ1-1	.	CSVEVRDSEAFF	TGCAGCGTTGAGGTGCGGGATTCTGAAGCTTTCTTT
.	TRBV19	TRBJ1-5	TRBD1	CASSEGQGAQPQHF	TGTGCCAGTAGCGAGGGACAGGGCGCTCAGCCCCAGCATTTT
.	TRBV7-2	TRBJ1-5	.	CASSLTGAQPQHF	TGTGCCAGCAGCTTAACGGGGGCTCAGCCCCAGCATTTT
.	TRBV6-1	TRBJ1-6	.	CASSSRRSPLHF	TGTGCCAGCAGTTCCAGACGGTCACCCCTCCACTTT
.	TRBV3-1	TRBJ1-1	.	CASSQAGRQNTEAFF	TGTGCCAGCAGCCAGGCGGGACGGCAGAACACTGAAGCTTTCTTT
once	TRBV20-1	TRBJ2-2	.	CSAGSGRNTGELFF	TGCAGTGCCGGTTCGGGCCGAAACACCGGGGAGCTGTTTTTT
.	TRBV30	TRBJ1-1	.	CAWSAFEQSNTEAFF	TGTGCCTGGAGTGCCTTTGAACAGTCGAACACTGAAGCTTTCTTT
.	TRBV6-5	TRBJ2-7	.	CASRRPEGEQYF	TGTGCCAGCCGACGCCCGGAAGGGGAGCAGTACTTC
.	TRBV3-1	TRBJ1-5	.	CASSQTGQPQHF	TGTGCCAGCAGTCAGACCGGGCAGCCCCAGCATTTT
.	TRBV9	TRBJ1-6	.	CASSVGSSSSNSPLHF	TGTGCCAGCAGCGTAGGCTCTTCGTCCAGTAATTCACCCCTCCACTTT
.	TRBV6-2/TRBV6-3	TRBJ2-5	TRBD1	CASSSPGGETQYF	TGTGCCAGCAGTTCGCCAGGGGGTGAGACCCAGTACTTC
.	TRBV25-1	TRBJ2-7	.	CASSPSRVGEQYF	TGTGCCAGCAGCCCCTCGAGGGTAGGGGAGCAGTACTTC
.	TRBV27	TRBJ1-4	.	CASSTRGHEKLFF	TGTGCCAGCAGTACGCGGGGGCACGAAAAACTGTTTTTT
once	TRBV24-1	TRBJ1-5	.	CATSDTREGNQPQHF	TGTGCCACCAGTGATACAAGGGAGGGCAATCAGCCCCAGCATTTT
.	TRBV4-2	TRBJ1-2	TRBD1	CASSQPTGTNYGYTF	TGTGCCAGCAGCCAACCGACAGGGACTAACTATGGCTACACCTTC
few	TRBV7-8	TRBJ2-7	.	CASSPGLEQYF	TGTGCCAGCAGTCCCGGGCTTGAGCAGTACTTC
.	TRBV5-1	TRBJ2-7	.	CASSLEQGPTYEQYF	TGCGCCAGCAGCTTGGAACAGGGTCCGACCTACGAGCAGTACTTC
once	TRBV27	TRBJ2-3	.	CASSPRGASTDTQYF	TGTGCCAGCAGTCCCCGCGGGGCGAGCACAGATACGCAGTATTTT
.	TRBV3-1	TRBJ1-1	.	CASSRGPANTEAFF	TGTGCCAGCAGCCGTGGACCGGCGAACACTGAAGCTTTCTTT
once	TRBV20-1	TRBJ2-3	.	CSVSYSTDTQYF	TGCAGTGTCAGTTATAGCACAGATACGCAGTATTTT
.	TRBV20-1	TRBJ1-5	.	CSARSVGSNQPQHF	TGCAGTGCTAGATCGGTGGGTAGCAATCAGCCCCAGCATTTT
few	TRBV18	TRBJ2-5	.	CASSQYQETQYF	TGTGCCAGCTCACAGTACCAAGAGACCCAGTACTTC
.	TRBV12-3/TRBV12-4	TRBJ2-1	.	CASSTRDLSYNEQFF	TGTGCCAGCAGTACCCGGGACTTAAGTTACAATGAGCAGTTCTTC
.	TRBV24-1	TRBJ2-3	TRBD2	CATSDPRGGDSGTDTQYF	TGTGCCACCAGTGATCCCCGGGGGGGAGATAGCGGGACAGATACGCAGTATTTT
.	TRBV9	TRBJ2-5	.	CASSPSSSQETQYF	TGTGCCAGCAGCCCAAGTAGCAGCCAAGAGACCCAGTACTTC
few	TRBV6-2/TRBV6-3	TRBJ2-7	.	CASSNSYEQYF	TGTGCCAGCAGTAACTCCTACGAGCAGTACTTC
.	TRBV20-1	TRBJ1-1	TRBD1	CSARAVDRVNTEAFF	TGCAGTGCTAGAGCCGTTGACAGGGTGAACACTGAAGCTTTCTTT
.	TRBV30	TRBJ2-2	.	CAWNPHTGELFF	TGTGCCTGGAATCCCCACACCGGGGAGCTGTTTTTT
.	TRBV29-1	TRBJ1-1	.	CSVELGMGTEAFF	TGCAGCGTTGAACTGGGGATGGGCACTGAAGCTTTCTTT
.	TRBV20-1	TRBJ2-2	.	CSARYGGNTGELFF	TGCAGTGCTAGATACGGGGGGAACACCGGGGAGCTGTTTTTT
once	TRBV5-1	TRBJ1-2	TRBD1	CASSPLRGAYGYTF	TGCGCCAGCAGCCCGCTCAGGGGGGCCTATGGCTACACCTTC
once	TRBV29-1	TRBJ2-7	.	CSVAGAETYEQYF	TGCAGCGTTGCGGGGGCAGAGACCTACGAGCAGTACTTC
.	TRBV15	TRBJ2-7	.	CATSRGESQRYEQYF	TGTGCCACCAGCAGAGGTGAATCACAGCGCTACGAGCAGTACTTC
once	TRBV3-1	TRBJ1-2	.	CASSRMTGRDGYTF	TGTGCCAGCAGCCGTATGACCGGTCGGGATGGCTACACCTTC
once	TRBV20-1	TRBJ1-1	.	CSARLDSNPDSEAFF	TGCAGTGCTAGATTAGACTCTAACCCGGACTCCGAAGCTTTCTTT
.	TRBV7-2	TRBJ2-1	.	CASSLGGPEYNEQFF	TGTGCCAGCAGCTTAGGAGGTCCCGAATACAATGAGCAGTTCTTC
.	TRBV13	TRBJ1-6	.	CASRFGQNSPLHF	TGTGCCAGCAGATTCGGACAGAATTCACCCCTCCACTTT